A single sample gave rise to the 16 T cell receptor beta chains below, sequenced in a study of molecular identifiers for immune sequencing clone quantification. TCRdb re-analysed the PCR reads in MiXCR, keeping a single row per CDR3 protein. The sample lists about 510,000 distinct CDR3 sequences, roughly 23% occurring once. The material sequenced was naive CD8+ T cells from blood, with Jurkat cell RNA spiked in. As to subset: FACS-sorted CD8+CD4-CCR7+CD45RA+ naive T cells. All receptors come from a human donor in good health. Some libraries in this study had Jurkat cell RNA spiked in.

There are many counts of this clonotype. The genes are TRBV27 and TRBJ2-7; 7 nucleotides align to TRBD2. V shed 4 bases and J 2 bases; nucleotides not matched to a gene: 5. Germline-derived CDR1 and CDR2 are MNHEY and SMNVEV (reference sequence). The CDR3 totals 14 residues. The CDR3 DNA follows: TGTGCCAGCAGTTCCCAGGGAGGGACCTACGAGCAGTACTTC. It is translated as CASSSQGGTYEQYF.

The chain couples TRBV12-3 or TRBV12-4 to TRBJ1-2; D is possibly TRBD1 (5 bases). This CDR3 comprises 14 residues. Trimming removed 3 bases from V and 4 bases from J, with 12 bases in between. CDR3 sequence reads: CASSFFRDSYGYTF. As DNA, the CDR3 is TGTGCCAGCAGTTTCTTTCGAGACAGCTATGGCTACACCTTC.

On this clonotype: A much larger clone sits a single nucleotide away, making a read error possible. In DNA form, the CDR3 reads TGCGTCAGCAGCTTCGACACCTCCTACGAGCAGTACTTC. This sequence encodes CVSSFDTSYEQYF. The chain recombines TRBV5-1 with TRBJ2-7; D remains unclear. The CDR3 spans 13 residues. CDR1 and CDR2 from the germline V gene are SGHRS and YFSETQ.

This chain connects TRBV9 to TRBJ1-4, with D possibly TRBD1 on 5 matching bases. The CDR3 sequence is 15 residues long. The V end lost 3 bases, the J end lost 5 bases, and 14 bases lay between the germline ends. In germline, CDR1 is SGDLS, CDR2 YYNGEE. CDR3 coding DNA: TGTGCCAGCAGCGGGGCAGGGACCGTAAATGAAAAACTGTTTTTT. Translating it yields CASSGAGTVNEKLFF.

In the case of this clonotype: One base away lies a much larger clone, so this may be a sequencing read error. The CDR3 loop is CAWAVPVWPNGQFF. In nucleotides, the CDR3 is TGTGCCTGGGCCGTCCCGGTTTGGCCAAATGGGCAGTTCTTC. The chain is built from TRBV30 and TRBJ2-1; no definite D call. CDR1 is GTSNPN, CDR2 SVGIG, per germline (reference sequence). The CDR3 extends over 14 amino acids.

This clonotype has a count of ten or more. The J gene is TRBJ1-2, the V gene TRBV5-1, with D hard to call. This CDR3 has 12 amino acids. Germline CDR1 is SGHRS and CDR2 is YFSETQ. V was trimmed by 3 bases and J by 7 bases, leaving 10 bases between them. The DNA for the CDR3 is TGCGCCAGCAGCTCTGACTCCGCTGGCTACACCTTC. It codes for CASSSDSAGYTF.

The chain is built from TRBV7-9 and TRBJ2-1; the match to TRBD2 covers 7 bases. V trimming: 5 bases; J trimming: 7 bases; junction bases outside the gene matches: 11. CDR1 and CDR2 (germline): SEHNR, FQNEAQ (reference sequence). The CDR3 consists of 15 residues. In DNA, the CDR3 is TGTGCCAGCAGCCCTAGGTATCGGGGGGTGAATGAGCAGTTCTTC. Protein: CASSPRYRGVNEQFF.

This clonotype was recorded once. One end of the junction varies from germline; a read error may be responsible. This chain connects TRBV6-5 to TRBJ1-6; 8 nucleotides align to TRBD1. Germline V gene sequence: CDR1 MNHEY, CDR2 SVGAGI. The CDR3 extends over 15 amino acids. Here the CDR3 reads CASSSGGGVSSTLHF. The CDR3 DNA reads TGTGCCAGCAGTTCAGGGGGCGGAGTGAGTTCAACCCTCCACTTT.

The chain uses TRBV27 and TRBJ1-2, with a weak D call TRBD1 (6 bases). The CDR3 spans 14 residues. V lost 6 bases and J lost 4, with 15 bases in between. The V gene's germline CDR1 is MNHEY and CDR2 SMNVEV (reference sequence). The CDR3 DNA reads as TGTGCCAGCAGGCCTGTCGGGGGCAGCTATGGCTACACCTTC. It specifies CASRPVGGSYGYTF.

To note about this clonotype: A read error may be the cause here, since a much bigger clone is one base away. The chain employs TRBV10-3 and TRBJ2-7; D is ambiguous. The CDR3 totals 12 residues. V gave up 6 bases and J gave up 3 bases, with 9 bases separating them. Germline CDR1 reads ENHRY; CDR2 reads SYGVKD. The CDR3 nucleotides are TGTGCCATCAGGTATTTCTACTACGAGCAGTACTTC. This translates into CAIRYFYYEQYF.

This clonotype was picked up a small number of times. This sequence joins TRBV20-1 and TRBJ2-3; possible D gene TRBD1, 6 bases. Germline CDR1 and CDR2: DFQATT and SNEGSKA (reference sequence). V was clipped by 5 bases and J by 4 bases, with 22 bases between them. The CDR3 consists of 16 residues. The CDR3 spells CSAGGQTPLPADTQYF. In DNA, the CDR3 is TGCAGTGCTGGGGGACAAACGCCCCTCCCCGCAGATACGCAGTATTTT.

Worth noting for this clonotype: Since no conserved phenylalanine or tryptophan closes the CDR3, a read error is the likely cause. The chain combines TRBV30 with TRBJ2-7; a possible D gene is TRBD2 (5 bases). Germline V gene data show CDR1 as GTSNPN and CDR2 as SVGIG (reference sequence). V lost 3 bases to trimming and J lost 2 bases, with 17 bases between them. The length of the CDR3 is 15 residues. CDR3 amino acids: CAWSLFAGVTYEQYS. The CDR3 coding sequence is TGTGCCTGGAGCCTTTTTGCCGGGGTCACCTACGAGCAGTACTCC.

This clonotype was counted only a few times. The V and J genes are TRBV5-4 and TRBJ2-3; either TRBD1 or TRBD2 may fit D (6 bases each). Trimming took off 5 bases at V and 10 bases at J, with 20 bases between the two ends. CDR3 length equals 14 residues. Germline-derived CDR1 and CDR2 are SGHNT and YYREEE (reference sequence). DNA of the CDR3: TGTGCCAGCAGGGACTCGGGGGCCGGAAAATCGCAGTATTTT. Encoded protein: CASRDSGAGKSQYF.

There are a few counts of this clonotype. This sequence joins TRBV27 and TRBJ2-7; 7 bases are shared with TRBD1. From germline, CDR1 is MNHEY and CDR2 SMNVEV (reference sequence). This CDR3 has 14 amino acids. V lost 3 bases, J lost 3 bases, and 5 bases stayed unmatched. CDR3 amino acids: CASSFGQVGYEQYF. The CDR3 region has the DNA TGTGCCAGCAGTTTCGGACAGGTGGGCTACGAGCAGTACTTC.

This clonotype was seen a handful of times. The J gene is TRBJ2-7, the V gene TRBV6-2 or TRBV6-3; 9 nucleotides align to TRBD1. Germline lookup yields CDR1 MNHEY and CDR2 SVGEGT. The CDR3 extends over 14 amino acids. With V trimmed by 7 bases and J by 6 bases, 10 bases remained unmatched. CDR3: CASTPGQGPVEQYF. The DNA of the CDR3 is TGTGCCAGCACACCGGGACAGGGACCGGTCGAGCAGTACTTC.

The sample holds a few counts of this clonotype. DNA of the CDR3: TGTGCCAGCAGGAGGACACCATCCTACGAGCAGTACTTC. Translation: CASRRTPSYEQYF. The chain is built from TRBV11-2 and TRBJ2-7, with D perhaps matching TRBD1 (5 bases). V dropped 6 bases and J dropped 1 base, with 10 bases sitting between them. Per germline, CDR1 SGHAT and CDR2 FQNNGV. The CDR3 consists of 13 residues. The full variable domain, completed using reference TRBV11-2 and TRBJ2-7, is EAGVAQSPRYKIIEKRQSVAFWCNPISGHATLYWYQQILGQGPKLLIQFQNNGVVDDSQLPKDRFSAERLKGVDSTLKIQPAKLEDSAVYLCASRRTPSYEQYFGPGTRLTVT.